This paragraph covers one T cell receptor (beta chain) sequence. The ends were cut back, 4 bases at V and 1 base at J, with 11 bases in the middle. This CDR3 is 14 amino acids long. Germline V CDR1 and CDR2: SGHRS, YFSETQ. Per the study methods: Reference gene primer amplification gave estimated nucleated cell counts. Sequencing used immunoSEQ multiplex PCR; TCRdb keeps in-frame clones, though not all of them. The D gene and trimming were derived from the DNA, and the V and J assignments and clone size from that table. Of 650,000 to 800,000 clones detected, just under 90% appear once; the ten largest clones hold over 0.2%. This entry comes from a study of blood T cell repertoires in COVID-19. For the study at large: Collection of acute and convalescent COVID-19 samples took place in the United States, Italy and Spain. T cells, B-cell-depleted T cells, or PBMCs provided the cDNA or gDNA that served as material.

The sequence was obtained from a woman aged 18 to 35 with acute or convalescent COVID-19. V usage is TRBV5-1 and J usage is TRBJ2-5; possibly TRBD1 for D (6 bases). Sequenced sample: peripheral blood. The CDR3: CASSLRQVQETQYF. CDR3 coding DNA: TGCGCCAGCAGCCTCAGACAGGTCCAAGAGACCCAGTACTTC.